The rows below give T cell receptor beta chains drawn from one sample of a study of OX40 agonist ivuxolimab in advanced cancers. Produced via immunoSEQ multiplex PCR; TCRdb's table is partial and in-frame only. The sample lists around 140,000 clones; about 92% were seen once. Sequences were derived from CD4+ or CD8+ T cells sorted from blood, sampled in a trial of the OX40 agonist ivuxolimab. These receptor sequences come from an adult with an advanced solid tumor such as melanoma, head and neck, liver or kidney cancer. CDR3s include the opening cysteine and the closing phenylalanine or tryptophan. D genes are given only for firm matches. The listing skips clone size in some rows; elsewhere it reads once, few, many or a size class.

j_call: TRBJ2-7; d_call: .; clone_size: .; v_call: TRBV5-6; cdr3_aa: CASSSLQGWRYEQYF; cdr3_nt: TGTGCCAGCAGCTCACTACAGGGATGGCGTTACGAGCAGTACTTC
j_call: TRBJ1-4; d_call: TRBD1; clone_size: .; v_call: TRBV7-2; cdr3_aa: CASSSNRGPNEKLFF; cdr3_nt: TGTGCCAGCAGCTCAAACAGGGGACCTAATGAAAAACTGTTTTTT
j_call: TRBJ1-1; d_call: TRBD1; clone_size: .; v_call: TRBV11-3; cdr3_aa: CASSLQGASTEAFF; cdr3_nt: TGTGCCAGCAGCTTACAGGGGGCGAGCACTGAAGCTTTCTTT
j_call: TRBJ1-1; d_call: TRBD1; clone_size: .; v_call: TRBV5-1; cdr3_aa: CASSSGTGVSTEAFF; cdr3_nt: TGCGCCAGCAGCTCGGGGACAGGGGTTTCCACTGAAGCTTTCTTT
j_call: TRBJ2-2; d_call: .; clone_size: once; v_call: TRBV9; cdr3_aa: CASSTGALANTGELFF; cdr3_nt: TGTGCCAGCAGTACCGGGGCCCTCGCGAACACCGGGGAGCTGTTTTTT
j_call: TRBJ1-1; d_call: .; clone_size: .; v_call: TRBV5-4; cdr3_aa: CASSLGGRAFF; cdr3_nt: TGTGCCAGCAGCTTGGGGGGGAGGGCTTTCTTT
j_call: TRBJ2-3; d_call: .; clone_size: .; v_call: TRBV11-1; cdr3_aa: CASSPFDRGSTDTQYF; cdr3_nt: TGTGCCAGCAGCCCCTTTGACAGAGGAAGCACAGATACGCAGTATTTT
j_call: TRBJ2-6; d_call: .; clone_size: .; v_call: TRBV6-5; cdr3_aa: CASSYDSTGANVLTF; cdr3_nt: TGTGCCAGCAGCTACGATTCCACTGGGGCCAACGTCCTGACTTTC
j_call: TRBJ1-5; d_call: TRBD1; clone_size: .; v_call: TRBV4-3; cdr3_aa: CASSQDRDRDFPQHF; cdr3_nt: TGCGCCAGCAGCCAAGACCGGGACAGGGATTTCCCCCAGCATTTT
j_call: TRBJ2-7; d_call: .; clone_size: once; v_call: TRBV4-2; cdr3_aa: CASSQDDRSSYEQYF; cdr3_nt: TGTGCCAGCAGCCAAGATGACAGGAGCTCCTACGAGCAGTACTTC
j_call: TRBJ1-5; d_call: TRBD1; clone_size: .; v_call: TRBV6-5; cdr3_aa: CASRGQGNNQPQHF; cdr3_nt: TGTGCCAGCAGAGGACAGGGGAACAATCAGCCCCAGCATTTT
j_call: TRBJ2-7; d_call: .; clone_size: .; v_call: TRBV5-1; cdr3_aa: CASSPGQLSGYEQYF; cdr3_nt: TGCGCCAGCAGCCCTGGACAGCTCAGCGGGTACGAGCAGTACTTC
j_call: TRBJ1-1; d_call: .; clone_size: .; v_call: TRBV6-5; cdr3_aa: CASSYRTVHTEAFF; cdr3_nt: TGTGCCAGCAGTTACCGCACAGTACACACTGAAGCTTTCTTT
j_call: TRBJ1-2; d_call: TRBD1; clone_size: .; v_call: TRBV27; cdr3_aa: CASSTDREYGYTF; cdr3_nt: TGTGCCAGCAGCACCGACAGGGAGTATGGCTACACCTTC
j_call: TRBJ1-1; d_call: TRBD1; clone_size: .; v_call: TRBV29-1; cdr3_aa: CSVKRRDSIMNTEAFF; cdr3_nt: TGCAGCGTTAAACGCCGGGACAGCATCATGAACACTGAAGCTTTCTTT
j_call: TRBJ2-1; d_call: .; clone_size: .; v_call: TRBV28; cdr3_aa: CASILGTSGDEQFF; cdr3_nt: TGTGCCAGCATCCTTGGGACCTCAGGCGATGAGCAGTTCTTC